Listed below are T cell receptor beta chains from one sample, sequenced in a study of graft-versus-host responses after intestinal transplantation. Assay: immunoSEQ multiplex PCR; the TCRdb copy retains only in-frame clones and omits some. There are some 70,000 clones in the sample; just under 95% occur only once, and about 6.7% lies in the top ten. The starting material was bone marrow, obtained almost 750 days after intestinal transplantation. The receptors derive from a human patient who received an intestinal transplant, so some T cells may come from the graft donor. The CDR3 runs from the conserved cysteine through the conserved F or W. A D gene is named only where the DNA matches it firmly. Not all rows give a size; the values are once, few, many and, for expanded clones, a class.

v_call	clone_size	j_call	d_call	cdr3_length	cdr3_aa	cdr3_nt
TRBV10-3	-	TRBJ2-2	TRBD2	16	CAISLLAGVKAGELFF	TGTGCCATCAGCCTACTAGCGGGCGTAAAAGCCGGGGAGCTGTTTTTT
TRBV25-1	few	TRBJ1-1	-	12	CASSAWGRGPFF	TGTGCCAGCAGTGCCTGGGGCAGGGGACCTTTCTTT
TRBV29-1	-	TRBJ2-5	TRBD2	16	CSVESPRAPGGETQYF	TGCAGCGTTGAAAGCCCCCGAGCGCCGGGAGGGGAGACCCAGTACTTC
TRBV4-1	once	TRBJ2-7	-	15	CASSSSGATTYEQYF	TGCGCCAGCAGCTCTTCAGGGGCGACAACCTACGAGCAGTACTTC
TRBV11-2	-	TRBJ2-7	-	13	CASSFDSSYEQYF	TGTGCCAGCAGCTTTGACAGTTCCTACGAGCAGTACTTC
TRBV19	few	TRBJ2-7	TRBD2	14	CARTIAGILHEQYF	TGTGCCAGGACGATAGCGGGTATTCTTCACGAGCAGTACTTC
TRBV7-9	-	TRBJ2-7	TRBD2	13	CASSWGGSYEQYF	TGTGCCAGCAGCTGGGGCGGGAGCTACGAGCAGTACTTC
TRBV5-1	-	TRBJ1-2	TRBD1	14	CASSLSQGASGYTF	TGCGCCAGCAGCTTGTCACAGGGGGCTTCTGGCTACACCTTC
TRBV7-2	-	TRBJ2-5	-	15	CASSPGGLGGETQYF	TGTGCCAGCAGCCCGGGGGGATTAGGGGGAGAGACCCAGTACTTC
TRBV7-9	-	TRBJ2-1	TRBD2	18	CASSFTQGLAGGRSEQFF	TGTGCCAGCAGCTTCACCCAAGGACTAGCGGGGGGGCGGAGTGAGCAGTTCTTC
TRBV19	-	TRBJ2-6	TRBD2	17	CASRVSGRDSGANVLTF	TGTGCCAGTAGAGTTAGCGGGAGAGACTCTGGGGCCAACGTCCTGACTTTC
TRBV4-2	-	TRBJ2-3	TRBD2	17	CASRLLGTTPDTDTQYF	TGTGCCAGCAGACTTCTCGGGACTACCCCAGACACAGATACGCAGTATTTT
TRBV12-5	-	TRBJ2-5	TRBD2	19	CASVPRGSGEGGGQETQYF	TGTGCTAGTGTTCCCCGCGGTAGCGGGGAGGGTGGGGGGCAAGAGACCCAGTACTTC
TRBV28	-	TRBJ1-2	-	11	CASRTHYGYTF	TGTGCCAGCCGAACGCATTATGGCTACACCTTC
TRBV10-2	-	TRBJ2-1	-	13	CASSDWIVHEQFF	TGCGCCAGCAGTGATTGGATAGTCCATGAGCAGTTCTTC
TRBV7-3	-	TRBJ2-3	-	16	CASSPGRTGGRDTQYF	TGTGCCAGCAGCCCCGGCCGGACTGGGGGGAGGGATACGCAGTATTTT
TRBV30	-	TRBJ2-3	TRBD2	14	CAWRRDYNTDTQYF	TGTGCCTGGAGGCGGGACTACAACACAGATACGCAGTATTTT
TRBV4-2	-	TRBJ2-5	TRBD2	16	CASSQEGRAVQETQYF	TGTGCCAGCAGCCAAGAGGGGAGGGCAGTTCAAGAGACCCAGTACTTC
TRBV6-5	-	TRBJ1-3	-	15	CASSYVGSSGNTIYF	TGTGCCAGCAGTTACGTAGGGAGCTCTGGAAACACCATATATTTT
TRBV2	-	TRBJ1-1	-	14	CASSEMGMNTEAFF	TGTGCCAGCAGTGAAATGGGGATGAACACTGAAGCTTTCTTT
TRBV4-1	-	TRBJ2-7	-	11	CASSQGHEQYF	TGCGCCAGCAGCCAAGGCCACGAGCAGTACTTC
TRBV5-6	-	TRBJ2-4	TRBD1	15	CASSLGDRYKNIQYF	TGTGCCAGCAGCTTGGGGGACAGATACAAAAACATTCAGTACTTC